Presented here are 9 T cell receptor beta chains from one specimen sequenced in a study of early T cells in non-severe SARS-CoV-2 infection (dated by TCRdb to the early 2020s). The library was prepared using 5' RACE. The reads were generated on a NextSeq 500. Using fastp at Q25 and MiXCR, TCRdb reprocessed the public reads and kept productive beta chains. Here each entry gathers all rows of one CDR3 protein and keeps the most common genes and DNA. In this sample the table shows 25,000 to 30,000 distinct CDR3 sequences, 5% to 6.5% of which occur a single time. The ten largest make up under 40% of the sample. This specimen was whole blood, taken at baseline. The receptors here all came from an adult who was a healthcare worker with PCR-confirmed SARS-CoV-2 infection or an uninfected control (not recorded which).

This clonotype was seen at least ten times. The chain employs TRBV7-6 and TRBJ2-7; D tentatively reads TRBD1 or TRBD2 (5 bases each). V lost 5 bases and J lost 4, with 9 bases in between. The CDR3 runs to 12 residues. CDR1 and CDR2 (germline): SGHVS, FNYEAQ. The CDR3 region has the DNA TGTGCCAGCAGCCCTGGGGGATACGAGCAGTACTTC. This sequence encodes CASSPGGYEQYF.

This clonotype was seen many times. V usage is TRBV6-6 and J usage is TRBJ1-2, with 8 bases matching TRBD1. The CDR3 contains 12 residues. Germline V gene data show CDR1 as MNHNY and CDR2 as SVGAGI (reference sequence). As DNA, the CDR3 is TGTCTCACAGGGGGTCCTCACTATGGCTACACCTTC. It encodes CLTGGPHYGYTF.

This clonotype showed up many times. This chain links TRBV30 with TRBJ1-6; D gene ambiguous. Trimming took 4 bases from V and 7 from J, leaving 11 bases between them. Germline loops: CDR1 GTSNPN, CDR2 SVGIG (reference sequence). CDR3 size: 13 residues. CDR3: CAWTPTSNSPLHF. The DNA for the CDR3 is TGTGCCTGGACCCCTACAAGCAATTCACCCCTCCACTTT.

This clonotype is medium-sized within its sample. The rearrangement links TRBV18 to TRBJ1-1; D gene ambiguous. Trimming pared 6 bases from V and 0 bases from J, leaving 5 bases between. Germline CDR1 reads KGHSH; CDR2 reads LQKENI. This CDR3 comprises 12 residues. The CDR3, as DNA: TGTGCCAGCTCCCGAATGAACACTGAAGCTTTCTTT. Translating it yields CASSRMNTEAFF.

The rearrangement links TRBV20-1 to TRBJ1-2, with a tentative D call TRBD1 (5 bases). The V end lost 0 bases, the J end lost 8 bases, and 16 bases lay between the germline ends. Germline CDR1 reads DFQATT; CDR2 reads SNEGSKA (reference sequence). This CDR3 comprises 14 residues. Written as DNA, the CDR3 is TGCAGTGCTAGAGAAAGCGGGCAGGGAGGAGGCTACACCTTC. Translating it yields CSARESGQGGGYTF.

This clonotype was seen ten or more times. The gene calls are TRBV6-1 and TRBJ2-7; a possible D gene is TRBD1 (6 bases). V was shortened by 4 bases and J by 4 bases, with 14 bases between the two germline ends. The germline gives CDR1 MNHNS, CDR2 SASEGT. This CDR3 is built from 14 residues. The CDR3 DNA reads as TGTGCCAGCAGTGTACGGGACATTAAGTACGAGCAGTACTTC. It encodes CASSVRDIKYEQYF.

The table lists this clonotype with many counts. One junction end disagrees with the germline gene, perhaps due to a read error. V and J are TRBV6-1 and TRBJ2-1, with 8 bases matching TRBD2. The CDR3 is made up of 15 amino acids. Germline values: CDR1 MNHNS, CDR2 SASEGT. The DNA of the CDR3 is TGTGCCAGTAGTGGACGGGAGGGCTACTACAATGAGCAGTTCTTC. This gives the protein CASSGREGYYNEQFF.

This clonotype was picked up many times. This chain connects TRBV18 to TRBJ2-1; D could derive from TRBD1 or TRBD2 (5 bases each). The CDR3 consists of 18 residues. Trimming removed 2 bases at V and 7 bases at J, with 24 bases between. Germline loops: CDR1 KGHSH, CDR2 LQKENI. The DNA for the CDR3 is TGTGCCAGCTCACCAGAAGGATATGTCGGGGCAATTCGGAATGAGCAGTTCTTC. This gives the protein CASSPEGYVGAIRNEQFF.

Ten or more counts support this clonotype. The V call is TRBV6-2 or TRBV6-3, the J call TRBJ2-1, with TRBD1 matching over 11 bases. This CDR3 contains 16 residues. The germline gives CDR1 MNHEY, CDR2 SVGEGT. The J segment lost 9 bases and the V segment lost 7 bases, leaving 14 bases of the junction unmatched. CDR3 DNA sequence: TGTGCCAGCACCCCTGAAGGACAGGGGGCCAGAGGTGAGCAGTTCTTC. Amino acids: CASTPEGQGARGEQFF.